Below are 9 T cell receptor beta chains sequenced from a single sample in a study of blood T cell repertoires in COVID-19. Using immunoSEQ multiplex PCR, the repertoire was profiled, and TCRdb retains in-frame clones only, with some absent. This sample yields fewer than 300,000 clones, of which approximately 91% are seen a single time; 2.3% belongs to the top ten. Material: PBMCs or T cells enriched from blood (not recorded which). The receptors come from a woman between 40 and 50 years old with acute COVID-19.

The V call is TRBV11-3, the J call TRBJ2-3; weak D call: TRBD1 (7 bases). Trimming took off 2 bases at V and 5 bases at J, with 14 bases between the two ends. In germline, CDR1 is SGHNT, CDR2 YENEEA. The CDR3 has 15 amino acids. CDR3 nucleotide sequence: TGTGCCAGCAGCTTAACCCGACAGGGAGGAGATACGCAGTATTTT. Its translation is CASSLTRQGGDTQYF.

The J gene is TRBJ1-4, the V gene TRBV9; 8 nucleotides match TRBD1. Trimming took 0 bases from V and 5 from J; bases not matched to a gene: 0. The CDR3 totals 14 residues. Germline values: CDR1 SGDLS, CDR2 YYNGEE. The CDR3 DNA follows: TGTGCCAGCAGCGTAGGGGACAGGAATGAAAAACTGTTTTTT. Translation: CASSVGDRNEKLFF.

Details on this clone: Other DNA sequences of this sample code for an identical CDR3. The CDR3 reads CASSPGQGNSPLHF. The CDR3 region has the DNA TGTGCCAGCTCACCGGGACAGGGGAATTCACCCCTCCACTTT. The genes are TRBV18 and TRBJ1-6; 10 bases are a match to TRBD1. Germline V gives CDR1 KGHSH, CDR2 LQKENI. The V segment lost 3 bases and the J segment 7 bases; nucleotides outside the gene matches: 0. The CDR3 runs 14 residues. Using reference TRBV18 and TRBJ1-6 for the parts outside the CDR3, the full variable domain is NAGVMQNPRHLVRRRGQEARLRCSPMKGHSHVYWYRQLPEEGLKFMVYLQKENIIDESGMPKERFSAEFPKEGPSILRIQQVVRGDSAAYFCASSPGQGNSPLHFGNGTRLTVT.

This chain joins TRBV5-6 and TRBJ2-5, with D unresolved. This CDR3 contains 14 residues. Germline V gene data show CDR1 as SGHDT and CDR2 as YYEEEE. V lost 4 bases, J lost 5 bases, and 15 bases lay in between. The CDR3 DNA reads TGTGCCAGCAGCCTTTGGCCCTCAAAGGAGACCCAGTACTTC. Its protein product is CASSLWPSKETQYF.

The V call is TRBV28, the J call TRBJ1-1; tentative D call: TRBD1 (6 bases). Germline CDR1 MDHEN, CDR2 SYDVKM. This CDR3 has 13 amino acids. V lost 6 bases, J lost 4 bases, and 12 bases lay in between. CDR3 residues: CASSQGRGTEAFF. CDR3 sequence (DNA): TGTGCCAGCAGCCAGGGGAGAGGCACTGAAGCTTTCTTT.

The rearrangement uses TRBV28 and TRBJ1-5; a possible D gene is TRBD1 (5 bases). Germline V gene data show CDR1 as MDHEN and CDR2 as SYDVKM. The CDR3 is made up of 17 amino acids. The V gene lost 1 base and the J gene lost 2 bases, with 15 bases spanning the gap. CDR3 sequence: CASSLSYGGPGNQPQHF. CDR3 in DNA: TGTGCCAGCAGTTTATCTTACGGGGGACCGGGCAATCAGCCCCAGCATTTT.

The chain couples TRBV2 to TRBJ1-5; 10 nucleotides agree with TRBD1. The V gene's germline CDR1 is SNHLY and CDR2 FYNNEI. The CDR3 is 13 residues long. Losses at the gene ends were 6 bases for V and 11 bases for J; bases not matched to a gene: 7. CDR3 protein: CASRKTGGMAQHF. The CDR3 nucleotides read TGTGCCAGCAGGAAGACAGGGGGCATGGCCCAGCATTTT.

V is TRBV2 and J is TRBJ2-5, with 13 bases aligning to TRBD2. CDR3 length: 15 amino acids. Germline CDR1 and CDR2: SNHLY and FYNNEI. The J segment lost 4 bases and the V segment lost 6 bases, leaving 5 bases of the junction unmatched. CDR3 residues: CASSGLAGAGETQYF. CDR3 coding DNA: TGTGCCAGCAGCGGACTAGCGGGAGCTGGAGAGACCCAGTACTTC. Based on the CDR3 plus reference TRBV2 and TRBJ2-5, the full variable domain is EPEVTQTPSHQVTQMGQEVILRCVPISNHLYFYWYRQILGQKVEFLVSFYNNEISEKSEIFDDQFSVERPDGSNFTLKIRSTKLEDSAMYFCASSGLAGAGETQYFGPGTRLLVL.

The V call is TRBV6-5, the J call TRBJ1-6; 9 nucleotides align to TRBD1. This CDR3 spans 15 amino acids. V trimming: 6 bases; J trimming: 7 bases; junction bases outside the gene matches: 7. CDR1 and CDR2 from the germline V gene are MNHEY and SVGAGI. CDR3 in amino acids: CASRPGTGRNSPLHF. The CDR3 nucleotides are TGTGCCAGCAGGCCCGGGACAGGGAGGAATTCACCCCTCCACTTT.